Below are 5 T cell receptor beta chains sequenced from a single sample in a study of cytomegalovirus exposure and HLA in healthy donors (dated by TCRdb to 2016 to 2017). The receptor library was made with the immunoSEQ multiplex PCR assay. The multiplex PCR relied on a mix of 60 forward primers for TCR Vbeta segments and 13 reverse primers for TCR Jbeta segments. TCRdb limited this immuneACCESS table to in-frame rearrangements with V and J called. A share of clones is missing; checked studies link under half to unresolved V genes, and the rest is unexplained. The table kept for this sample lists some 120,000 clones. The leading ten clones occupy around 2.9% of the sample. Source material: PBMCs. Every receptor here comes from a young man in good health and CMV-seronegative.

V and J are TRBV7-2 and TRBJ1-2; D unclear. The CDR3 extends over 13 amino acids. Germline V gene lookup returns CDR1 SGHTA and CDR2 FQGNSA. The ends were cut back, 1 base at V and 5 bases at J, with 8 bases in the middle. The CDR3 loop is CASSLVTGYGYTF. Here the CDR3 DNA reads TGTGCCAGCAGCTTAGTCACGGGATATGGCTACACCTTC.

V and J are TRBV29-1 and TRBJ2-1; 7 bases are a match to TRBD2. V was clipped by 6 bases and J by 0 bases; unmatched bases: 8. The germline V gene encodes CDR1 SQVTM and CDR2 ANQGSEA. The CDR3 covers 15 residues. The CDR3 coding sequence is TGCAGCGTACAAGGCGGGGGAGGCTCCTACAATGAGCAGTTCTTC. Translated, it gives CSVQGGGGSYNEQFF.

With respect to this clone: Other DNA sequences of this sample code for an identical CDR3. CDR3 sequence (DNA): TGTGCCAGCAGTCCTTCTGGAAACACCATATATTTT. Translating it yields CASSPSGNTIYF. The V gene is TRBV7-9, the J gene TRBJ1-3; D is unclear. V was clipped by 6 bases and J by 1 base, with 4 bases between them. This CDR3 has 12 amino acids. CDR1 is SEHNR, CDR2 FQNEAQ, per germline (reference sequence).

The chain employs TRBV14 and TRBJ2-7; TRBD1 is a possible D gene (6 bases). The CDR3 has 16 amino acids. The V and J ends lost 4 bases and 2 bases respectively, with 18 bases between them. Germline loops: CDR1 SGHDN, CDR2 FVKESK. CDR3 sequence: CASSPSGGRLTYEQYF. CDR3 DNA: TGTGCCAGCAGCCCCAGTGGGGGCCGCCTTACCTACGAGCAGTACTTC.

The genes are TRBV19 and TRBJ1-2, with TRBD1 as a possible D gene (5 bases). The germline gives CDR1 LNHDA, CDR2 SQIVND (reference sequence). Trimming stripped 7 bases from V and 4 bases from J, with 10 bases between. The CDR3 spans 12 residues. The chain's CDR3 is CASNTGAYGYTF. CDR3 DNA: TGTGCCAGTAATACAGGCGCCTATGGCTACACCTTC.